These 16 T cell receptor beta chains share one sample of origin, sequenced in a study of lymphopenia after photon versus proton radiotherapy. Libraries were prepared by immunoSEQ multiplex PCR; TCRdb keeps only in-frame clonotypes and omits some of them. The sample carries under 75,000 clones, approximately 90% recorded once. The sample was peripheral blood, taken from a patient treated with photon-based radiotherapy. These receptors originate from a woman in her thirties or forties with cholangiocarcinoma.

The chain is built from TRBV19 and TRBJ2-5; D not certain. The ends were cut back, 3 bases at V and 1 base at J, with 15 bases in the middle. The CDR3 consists of 16 residues. Germline V gene sequence: CDR1 LNHDA, CDR2 SQIVND (reference sequence). This CDR3 is CASSIFRVGRQETQYF. CDR3 nucleotides: TGTGCCAGTAGTATTTTTCGGGTTGGGCGCCAAGAGACCCAGTACTTC.

This clone was detected once. The rearrangement uses TRBV28 and TRBJ1-5; D is unclear. Germline V lookup: CDR1 MDHEN, CDR2 SYDVKM. CDR3 size: 13 residues. Deletions cut 7 bases from V and 2 bases from J, with 9 bases between. The CDR3 DNA follows: TGTGCCAGCACCCTCGGGGGCAATCAGCCCCAGCATTTT. Its protein is CASTLGGNQPQHF.

The CDR3 region has the DNA TGTGCCAGCAGTGACAACTATGGCTACACCTTC. This gives the protein CASSDNYGYTF. The chain links TRBV6-1 to TRBJ1-2; unclear D gene. This CDR3 is 11 amino acids long. V shed 3 bases and J shed 2 bases, with 1 base lying between them. The germline V gene has CDR1 MNHNS and CDR2 SASEGT.

V usage is TRBV19 and J usage is TRBJ2-1; 7 bases map to TRBD1. CDR3 length: 12 residues. With V trimmed by 8 bases and J by 8 bases, 6 bases remained unmatched. Germline assignment: CDR1 LNHDA and CDR2 SQIVND (reference sequence). The CDR3 nucleotides read TGTGCCAGTGGATACAGGGGACATGAGCAGTTCTTC. This sequence encodes CASGYRGHEQFF.

This chain links TRBV30 with TRBJ2-4, with D perhaps TRBD2 (5 bases). Germline V gene data show CDR1 as GTSNPN and CDR2 as SVGIG (reference sequence). This CDR3 region has 13 residues. The germline V and J ends were trimmed by 3 bases and 6 bases, with 12 bases remaining between them. CDR3 sequence (DNA): TGTGCCTGGAGCATACTAGGGTTAAACATTCAGTACTTC. Translation gives CAWSILGLNIQYF.

The chain combines TRBV7-2 with TRBJ1-4, with a possible D match to TRBD1 (5 bases). Germline values: CDR1 SGHTA, CDR2 FQGNSA. The CDR3 is 14 residues long. V was pared by 5 bases and J by 4 bases, with 11 bases between. The CDR3 bases are TGTGCCAGCAGCCCGGGACGGCTTAATGAAAAACTGTTTTTT. Its translation is CASSPGRLNEKLFF.

In regard to this clone: The sample has other DNA sequences that encode this CDR3 too. The chain employs TRBV10-3 and TRBJ2-7; TRBD1 might be the D (5 bases). V lost 3 bases to trimming and J lost 2 bases, with 8 bases between them. This CDR3 contains 13 residues. From germline, CDR1 is ENHRY and CDR2 SYGVKD. This CDR3 is CAISETGPYEQYF. Written as DNA, the CDR3 is TGTGCCATCAGTGAAACAGGCCCCTACGAGCAGTACTTC.

The chain is built from TRBV7-3 and TRBJ1-6, with 7 bases matching TRBD1. Trimming removed 2 bases from V and 8 bases from J; junction bases left unmatched: 9. Germline assignment: CDR1 SGHTA and CDR2 FQGTGA. This CDR3 spans 16 amino acids. CDR3 nucleotides: TGTGCCAGCAGCTTAGTGATCACAGGGGTTGATTCACCCCTCCACTTT. Translated, it gives CASSLVITGVDSPLHF.

The chain combines TRBV27 with TRBJ1-2; D possibly corresponds to TRBD1 (6 bases). V was clipped by 5 bases and J by 4 bases, with 17 bases between them. The germline V gene has CDR1 MNHEY and CDR2 SMNVEV (reference sequence). The CDR3 consists of 15 residues. CDR3 bases: TGTGCCAGCAGTATTAGAGGGGGGTCTGGCTATGGCTACACCTTC. Its protein product is CASSIRGGSGYGYTF.

V is TRBV9 and J is TRBJ1-3, with D hard to call. Germline CDR1 SGDLS, CDR2 YYNGEE. The CDR3 loop spans 12 amino acids. The ends were cut back, 0 bases at V and 3 bases at J, with 1 base in the middle. In DNA, the CDR3 is TGTGCCAGCAGCGTAGGTGGAAACACCATATATTTT. Translating gives CASSVGGNTIYF.

The V gene is TRBV5-4, the J gene TRBJ1-1, with 7 bases matching TRBD1. The CDR3 has 13 residues. J gave up 8 bases and V 2 bases, and 6 bases lay outside the gene matches. Germline-derived CDR1 and CDR2 are SGHNT and YYREEE (reference sequence). CDR3 nucleotides: TGTGCCAGCAGCTTCCCCTCACAGGGGGAAGCTTTCTTT. Its protein product is CASSFPSQGEAFF.

This clone was detected once. The genes are TRBV7-9 and TRBJ2-1; TRBD1 matches at 7 bases. Germline loops: CDR1 SEHNR, CDR2 FQNEAQ (reference sequence). This CDR3 comprises 15 residues. V lost 4 bases and J lost 7; bases outside the gene matches: 10. In nucleotides, the CDR3 is TGTGCCAGCAGCTCAGTTCAGGGGGTCGGGAATGAGCAGTTCTTC. Residues: CASSSVQGVGNEQFF. The whole variable domain, remainder taken from reference TRBV7-9 and TRBJ2-1, is DTGVSQNPRHKITKRGQNVTFRCDPISEHNRLYWYRQTLGQGPEFLTYFQNEAQLEKSRLLSDRFSAERPKGSFSTLEIQRTEQGDSAMYLCASSSVQGVGNEQFFGPGTRLTVL.

The V call is TRBV12-5, the J call TRBJ1-1, with 11 bases lining up with TRBD1. This CDR3 contains 16 residues. Germline CDR1 LGHNT, CDR2 FRNRAP. Trimming at V came to 2 bases and at J to 5 bases, leaving 7 bases not matched to a gene. DNA of the CDR3: TGTGCTAGTGGTTTGTCGCAGGGACAGGGGGGAACTGAAGCTTTCTTT. It is translated as CASGLSQGQGGTEAFF.

The chain carries TRBV10-3 and TRBJ1-2; D might be TRBD1 (6 bases). The CDR3 consists of 16 residues. Germline CDR1 reads ENHRY; CDR2 reads SYGVKD. V lost 2 bases to trimming and J lost 3 bases, with 16 bases between them. The CDR3 region is CAISEGTGPLYYGYTF. CDR3 nucleotide sequence: TGTGCCATCAGTGAGGGTACAGGGCCGTTATACTATGGCTACACCTTC.

CDR3 sequence: CASGSYALRNNEKLFF. The CDR3 region has the DNA TGTGCTAGTGGTTCATACGCCTTGAGGAATAATGAAAAACTGTTTTTT. The gene calls are TRBV12-5 and TRBJ1-4; no clear D gene. The CDR3 spans 16 residues. V was trimmed by 4 bases and J by 4 bases, leaving 16 bases between them. The germline V gene has CDR1 LGHNT and CDR2 FRNRAP.

This clone was observed a single time. The chain couples TRBV7-8 to TRBJ1-6, with D hard to call. CDR3 length equals 17 residues. Deletions cut 3 bases from V and 0 bases from J, with 12 bases between. In germline, CDR1 is SGHVS, CDR2 FQNEAQ. The CDR3 loop is CASSLDGDSSYNSPLHF. The CDR3 nucleotides are TGTGCCAGCAGCTTGGACGGGGATAGCTCCTATAATTCACCCCTCCACTTT. The entire variable domain, with the rest obtained from reference TRBV7-8 and TRBJ1-6, is as follows: GAGVSQSPRYKVAKRGQDVALRCDPISGHVSLFWYQQALGQGPEFLTYFQNEAQLDKSGLPSDRFFAERPEGSVSTLKIQRTQQEDSAVYLCASSLDGDSSYNSPLHFGNGTRLTVT.